The entry below describes one TCR beta chain. Its cognate antigen is unknown. The data stem from a study of T-cell reconstitution after alpha-beta-depleted transplantation in children. Study-wide results and caveats: By about two months after transplant, alpha-beta T cells reportedly arose from several hundred graft clones that had expanded. T-cell numbers and diversity one year post-transplant derived largely from freshly generated T cells. Elevated TCRbeta diversity at day 60 was traced, in some patients, to surviving recipient T cells and thymic progenitors.

Unique molecular identifiers featured in how the TCRbeta library was prepared. TCRdb re-analysed the PCR reads in MiXCR, keeping a single row per CDR3 protein. The repertoire holds 610,000 or so distinct CDR3 sequences, over 20% seen once, with approximately 33% in the top ten. The receptor was derived from a boy younger than two with Wiskott-Aldrich syndrome, due to receive a stem cell transplant. This specimen was PBMCs, taken before TCRalphabeta/CD19-depleted stem cell transplant.

The CDR3 region is CAIMGRETDTQYF. DNA of the CDR3: TGTGCCATCATGGGACGAGAAACAGATACGCAGTATTTT. The V call is TRBV10-3, the J call TRBJ2-3; D may be TRBD1 or TRBD2 (5 bases each). Trimming shortened V by 7 bases and J by 3 bases, and 11 bases separated the two germline ends. Germline loops: CDR1 ENHRY, CDR2 SYGVKD. This CDR3 has 13 residues.